The rows below give T cell receptor beta chains drawn from one sample of a study of T cells after yellow fever vaccination. Via MiXCR, TCRdb re-called the 5' RACE reads, giving one row per CDR3 protein. The sample consists of tens of thousands of distinct CDR3 sequences, around 7.7% of them appearing once. Sequencing was performed on CD8+ T cells sorted from PBMCs, taken on the day of the yellow fever booster vaccination. The receptors come from a man younger than 45 who received the YFV17D yellow fever vaccine. Both conserved end residues are part of each CDR3. D genes are given only for firm matches. Size values are once, few and many counts, or a class for expanded clones, and some rows have none.

v_call: TRBV24-1; clone_size: .; d_call: .; j_call: TRBJ2-1; cdr3_aa: CATSKNEEERGHNEQFF; cdr3_nt: TGTGCCACCAGTAAGAACGAGGAGGAAAGAGGGCACAATGAGCAGTTCTTC
v_call: TRBV24-1; clone_size: .; d_call: .; j_call: TRBJ2-1; cdr3_aa: CATSDGPAGRNNEQFF; cdr3_nt: TGTGCCACCAGTGATGGTCCCGCGGGAAGGAACAATGAGCAGTTCTTC
v_call: TRBV7-9; clone_size: .; d_call: .; j_call: TRBJ2-7; cdr3_aa: CASSRSMLYEQYF; cdr3_nt: TGTGCCAGCAGCCGATCCATGTTGTACGAGCAGTACTTC
v_call: TRBV28; clone_size: .; d_call: .; j_call: TRBJ2-7; cdr3_aa: CASSFWGYEQYF; cdr3_nt: TGTGCCAGCAGTTTTTGGGGATACGAGCAGTACTTC
v_call: TRBV7-6; clone_size: many; d_call: .; j_call: TRBJ2-2; cdr3_aa: CASSLTPPRALGELFF; cdr3_nt: TGTGCCAGCAGCCTCACCCCCCCAAGGGCACTCGGGGAGCTGTTTTTT
v_call: TRBV29-1; clone_size: many; d_call: .; j_call: TRBJ2-1; cdr3_aa: CSVAENEQFF; cdr3_nt: TGCAGCGTTGCTGAGAATGAGCAGTTCTTC
v_call: TRBV5-1; clone_size: .; d_call: .; j_call: TRBJ2-7; cdr3_aa: CASSALGGSDEQYF; cdr3_nt: TGCGCCAGCAGCGCGCTAGGTGGGAGCGACGAGCAGTACTTC
v_call: TRBV6-2/TRBV6-3; clone_size: few; d_call: TRBD2; j_call: TRBJ2-1; cdr3_aa: CASSYTWFGTTDASGYNEQFF; cdr3_nt: TGTGCCAGCAGTTACACCTGGTTCGGCACCACCGATGCTAGCGGTTACAATGAGCAGTTCTTC
v_call: TRBV29-1; clone_size: few; d_call: .; j_call: TRBJ1-2; cdr3_aa: CSAGTDFYGYTF; cdr3_nt: TGCAGCGCCGGGACTGACTTCTATGGCTACACCTTC
v_call: TRBV7-9; clone_size: many; d_call: .; j_call: TRBJ2-7; cdr3_aa: CASSPQTGLGYEQYF; cdr3_nt: TGTGCCAGCAGCCCTCAGACTGGTCTGGGCTACGAGCAGTACTTC
v_call: TRBV4-3; clone_size: many; d_call: .; j_call: TRBJ2-7; cdr3_aa: CASSQEASSYEQYF; cdr3_nt: TGCGCCAGCAGCCAAGAGGCGAGTTCCTACGAGCAGTACTTC
v_call: TRBV11-1; clone_size: few; d_call: TRBD2; j_call: TRBJ2-1; cdr3_aa: CASSYLAGPYNEQFF; cdr3_nt: TGTGCCAGCAGTTACCTAGCGGGACCCTACAATGAGCAGTTCTTC
v_call: TRBV6-2/TRBV6-3; clone_size: many; d_call: .; j_call: TRBJ2-1; cdr3_aa: CASSFEGVHNEQFF; cdr3_nt: TGTGCCAGCAGTTTCGAGGGAGTCCACAATGAGCAGTTCTTC
v_call: TRBV6-2/TRBV6-3; clone_size: few; d_call: .; j_call: TRBJ1-5; cdr3_aa: CASSLQGIQPQHF; cdr3_nt: TGTGCCAGCAGTCTCCAGGGGATTCAGCCCCAGCATTTT
v_call: TRBV14; clone_size: few; d_call: .; j_call: TRBJ1-2; cdr3_aa: CASSHGFGVQDGYTF; cdr3_nt: TGTGCCAGCAGCCACGGGTTCGGGGTCCAGGATGGCTACACCTTC
v_call: TRBV29-1; clone_size: few; d_call: .; j_call: TRBJ2-2; cdr3_aa: CSVDVTNTGELFF; cdr3_nt: TGCAGCGTTGACGTGACGAACACCGGGGAGCTGTTTTTT
v_call: TRBV18; clone_size: .; d_call: .; j_call: TRBJ2-5; cdr3_aa: CASSPMGEGRQETQYF; cdr3_nt: TGTGCCAGCTCACCCATGGGAGAGGGACGGCAAGAGACCCAGTACTTC
v_call: TRBV27; clone_size: many; d_call: TRBD2; j_call: TRBJ2-7; cdr3_aa: CASSLPGLATHEQYF; cdr3_nt: TGTGCCAGCAGTTTACCCGGACTAGCAACACACGAGCAGTACTTC
v_call: TRBV7-2; clone_size: few; d_call: TRBD2; j_call: TRBJ2-7; cdr3_aa: CASSSREASPTYEQYF; cdr3_nt: TGTGCCAGCAGCTCCCGGGAGGCCTCCCCTACCTACGAGCAGTACTTC
v_call: TRBV7-9; clone_size: many; d_call: .; j_call: TRBJ2-7; cdr3_aa: CASSLRGDLHEQYF; cdr3_nt: TGTGCCAGCAGCTTAAGGGGCGACCTCCACGAGCAGTACTTC
v_call: TRBV29-1; clone_size: many; d_call: .; j_call: TRBJ1-1; cdr3_aa: CSVEKAMNTEAFF; cdr3_nt: TGCAGCGTTGAGAAGGCCATGAACACTGAAGCTTTCTTT
v_call: TRBV7-2; clone_size: .; d_call: .; j_call: TRBJ2-4; cdr3_aa: CASSPPLWGLSKNIQYF; cdr3_nt: TGTGCCAGCAGCCCTCCACTATGGGGACTGTCCAAAAACATTCAGTACTTC
v_call: TRBV12-5; clone_size: .; d_call: TRBD2; j_call: TRBJ2-3; cdr3_aa: CASRPGLAGSSTDTQYF; cdr3_nt: TGTGCTAGCCGTCCGGGACTAGCGGGATCTAGCACAGATACGCAGTATTTT
v_call: TRBV5-1; clone_size: few; d_call: .; j_call: TRBJ2-7; cdr3_aa: CASSSQDGSYEQYF; cdr3_nt: TGCGCCAGCAGCTCACAGGACGGATCCTACGAGCAGTACTTC
v_call: TRBV11-1; clone_size: few; d_call: .; j_call: TRBJ2-7; cdr3_aa: CASSLSQLSYEQYF; cdr3_nt: TGTGCCAGCAGCTTATCACAGCTGTCCTACGAGCAGTACTTC
v_call: TRBV7-9; clone_size: .; d_call: .; j_call: TRBJ1-1; cdr3_aa: CASSLVGTGKLEAFF; cdr3_nt: TGTGCCAGCAGCTTAGTTGGTACAGGGAAACTTGAAGCTTTCTTT
v_call: TRBV6-5; clone_size: many; d_call: .; j_call: TRBJ1-4; cdr3_aa: CASSSGQPTTNEKLFF; cdr3_nt: TGTGCCAGCAGTAGCGGACAGCCTACAACTAATGAAAAACTGTTTTTT
v_call: TRBV6-2/TRBV6-3; clone_size: many; d_call: .; j_call: TRBJ2-5; cdr3_aa: CASSYRDRRGETQYF; cdr3_nt: TGTGCCAGCAGTTACCGGGACCGAAGAGGGGAGACCCAGTACTTC
v_call: TRBV9; clone_size: few; d_call: TRBD2; j_call: TRBJ2-2; cdr3_aa: CASSGSGRFSGELFF; cdr3_nt: TGTGCCAGCAGCGGTAGCGGGAGATTCTCCGGGGAGCTGTTTTTT
v_call: TRBV7-2; clone_size: few; d_call: TRBD2; j_call: TRBJ2-2; cdr3_aa: CASSPTSGTGELFF; cdr3_nt: TGTGCCAGCAGCCCAACTAGCGGCACCGGGGAGCTGTTTTTT
v_call: TRBV5-4; clone_size: .; d_call: .; j_call: TRBJ2-7; cdr3_aa: CASKSGAMDEQYF; cdr3_nt: TGTGCCAGCAAATCCGGGGCTATGGACGAGCAGTACTTC
v_call: TRBV15; clone_size: few; d_call: .; j_call: TRBJ2-3; cdr3_aa: CATVLGETSTDTQYF; cdr3_nt: TGTGCCACCGTCTTGGGGGAGACTAGCACAGATACGCAGTATTTT
v_call: TRBV7-6; clone_size: few; d_call: TRBD1; j_call: TRBJ2-5; cdr3_aa: CASSPRHRGIQETQYF; cdr3_nt: TGTGCCAGCAGCCCCCGTCACAGGGGAATCCAAGAGACCCAGTACTTC
v_call: TRBV20-1; clone_size: few; d_call: .; j_call: TRBJ2-7; cdr3_aa: CSAKIADQSYEQYF; cdr3_nt: TGCAGTGCGAAGATAGCGGATCAGTCCTACGAGCAGTACTTC
v_call: TRBV15; clone_size: few; d_call: .; j_call: TRBJ2-1; cdr3_aa: CATRDPRVNEQFF; cdr3_nt: TGTGCCACCAGAGACCCGCGGGTGAATGAGCAGTTCTTC
v_call: TRBV15; clone_size: few; d_call: TRBD2; j_call: TRBJ2-4; cdr3_aa: CATSPGLAGDGNIQYF; cdr3_nt: TGTGCCACCAGTCCGGGACTAGCGGGAGACGGGAACATTCAGTACTTC
v_call: TRBV5-1; clone_size: .; d_call: TRBD1; j_call: TRBJ2-5; cdr3_aa: CASGSTGGAGETQYF; cdr3_nt: TGCGCCAGCGGATCGACAGGGGGAGCGGGAGAGACCCAGTACTTC
v_call: TRBV29-1; clone_size: .; d_call: TRBD1; j_call: TRBJ2-7; cdr3_aa: CSVQGQGNEQYF; cdr3_nt: TGCAGCGTTCAGGGACAGGGTAACGAGCAGTACTTC
v_call: TRBV12-3/TRBV12-4; clone_size: many; d_call: .; j_call: TRBJ1-1; cdr3_aa: CASSSRLNTEAFF; cdr3_nt: TGTGCCAGCAGTTCTAGATTGAACACTGAAGCTTTCTTT
v_call: TRBV11-2; clone_size: .; d_call: TRBD2; j_call: TRBJ2-5; cdr3_aa: CASSLGLAGGPGETQYF; cdr3_nt: TGTGCCAGCAGCTTAGGTCTAGCGGGAGGGCCTGGGGAGACCCAGTACTTC
v_call: TRBV10-2; clone_size: .; d_call: .; j_call: TRBJ2-7; cdr3_aa: CASGDPYEQYF; cdr3_nt: TGCGCCAGCGGAGACCCATACGAGCAGTACTTC
v_call: TRBV6-5; clone_size: .; d_call: .; j_call: TRBJ2-1; cdr3_aa: CASISPTTEQFF; cdr3_nt: TGTGCCAGCATCAGCCCAACGACCGAGCAGTTCTTC
v_call: TRBV20-1; clone_size: many; d_call: .; j_call: TRBJ1-1; cdr3_aa: CSARPRGNTEAFF; cdr3_nt: TGCAGTGCTAGACCAAGGGGGAACACTGAAGCTTTCTTT
v_call: TRBV15; clone_size: few; d_call: .; j_call: TRBJ2-5; cdr3_aa: CATSRSLSAGETQYF; cdr3_nt: TGTGCCACCAGCAGATCCCTCAGCGCCGGGGAGACCCAGTACTTC
v_call: TRBV11-1; clone_size: few; d_call: TRBD2; j_call: TRBJ2-1; cdr3_aa: CASSSRYRLAGKNEQFF; cdr3_nt: TGTGCCAGCAGCTCCCGTTATCGACTAGCGGGCAAAAATGAGCAGTTCTTC
v_call: TRBV13; clone_size: .; d_call: TRBD1; j_call: TRBJ2-7; cdr3_aa: CASSPPGQGTYEQYF; cdr3_nt: TGTGCCAGCAGCCCCCCGGGACAGGGGACCTACGAGCAGTACTTC
v_call: TRBV7-9; clone_size: .; d_call: .; j_call: TRBJ2-1; cdr3_aa: CASSSPGSVSYNEQFF; cdr3_nt: TGTGCCAGCAGCTCCCCGGGTAGCGTATCCTACAATGAGCAGTTCTTC
v_call: TRBV7-8; clone_size: .; d_call: .; j_call: TRBJ2-7; cdr3_aa: CASSFLTGNELYF; cdr3_nt: TGTGCCAGCAGCTTCCTTACAGGGAACGAGCTGTACTTC
v_call: TRBV29-1; clone_size: many; d_call: .; j_call: TRBJ2-7; cdr3_aa: CSVGGYYEQYF; cdr3_nt: TGCAGCGTTGGGGGTTACTACGAGCAGTACTTC
v_call: TRBV3-1; clone_size: .; d_call: .; j_call: TRBJ2-3; cdr3_aa: CASSQDEFGLSVDTQYF; cdr3_nt: TGTGCCAGCAGCCAAGATGAATTTGGTCTTAGTGTGGATACGCAGTATTTT
v_call: TRBV29-1; clone_size: few; d_call: .; j_call: TRBJ2-7; cdr3_aa: CSVPVWAGTTYEQYF; cdr3_nt: TGCAGCGTCCCCGTTTGGGCAGGGACGACCTACGAGCAGTACTTC
v_call: TRBV15; clone_size: .; d_call: TRBD2; j_call: TRBJ2-2; cdr3_aa: CATSKSRGGTGELFF; cdr3_nt: TGTGCCACCAGCAAGAGTCGGGGAGGGACCGGGGAGCTGTTTTTT
v_call: TRBV15; clone_size: many; d_call: .; j_call: TRBJ1-1; cdr3_aa: CATSRDPGTENTEAFF; cdr3_nt: TGTGCCACCAGCAGAGACCCCGGGACGGAGAACACTGAAGCTTTCTTT
v_call: TRBV27; clone_size: many; d_call: TRBD2; j_call: TRBJ2-1; cdr3_aa: CASSLGLALEQFF; cdr3_nt: TGTGCCAGCAGCCTGGGACTAGCGCTTGAGCAGTTCTTC